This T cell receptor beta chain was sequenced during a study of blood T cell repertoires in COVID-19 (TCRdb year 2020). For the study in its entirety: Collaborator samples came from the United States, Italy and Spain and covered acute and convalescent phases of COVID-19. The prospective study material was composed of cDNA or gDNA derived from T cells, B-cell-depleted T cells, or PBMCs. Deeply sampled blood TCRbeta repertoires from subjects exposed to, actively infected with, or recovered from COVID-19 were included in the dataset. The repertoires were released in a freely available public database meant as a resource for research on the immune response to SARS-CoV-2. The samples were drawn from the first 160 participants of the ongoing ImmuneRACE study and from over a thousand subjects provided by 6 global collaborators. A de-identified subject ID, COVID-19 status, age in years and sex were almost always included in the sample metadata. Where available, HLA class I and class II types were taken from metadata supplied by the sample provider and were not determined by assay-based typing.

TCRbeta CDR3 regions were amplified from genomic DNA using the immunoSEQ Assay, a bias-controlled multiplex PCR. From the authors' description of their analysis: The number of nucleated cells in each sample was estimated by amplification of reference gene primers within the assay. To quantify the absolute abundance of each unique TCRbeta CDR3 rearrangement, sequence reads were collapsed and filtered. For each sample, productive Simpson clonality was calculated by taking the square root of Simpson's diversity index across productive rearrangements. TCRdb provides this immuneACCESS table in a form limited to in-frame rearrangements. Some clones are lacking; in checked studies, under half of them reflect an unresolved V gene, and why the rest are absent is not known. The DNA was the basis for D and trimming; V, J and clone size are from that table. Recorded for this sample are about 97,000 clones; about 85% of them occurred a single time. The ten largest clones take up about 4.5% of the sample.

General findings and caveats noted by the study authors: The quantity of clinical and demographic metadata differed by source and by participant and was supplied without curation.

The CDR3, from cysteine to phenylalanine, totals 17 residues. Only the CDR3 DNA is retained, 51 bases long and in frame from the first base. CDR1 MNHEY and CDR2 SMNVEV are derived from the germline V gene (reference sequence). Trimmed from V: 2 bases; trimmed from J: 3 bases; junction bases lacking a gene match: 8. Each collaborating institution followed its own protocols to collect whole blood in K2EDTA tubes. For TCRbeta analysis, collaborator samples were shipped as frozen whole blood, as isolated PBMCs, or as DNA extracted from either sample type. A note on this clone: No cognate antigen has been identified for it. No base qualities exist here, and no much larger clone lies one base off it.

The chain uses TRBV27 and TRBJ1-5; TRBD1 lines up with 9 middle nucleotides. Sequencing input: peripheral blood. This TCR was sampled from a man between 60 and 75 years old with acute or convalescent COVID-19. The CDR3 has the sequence CASSLQGQGRVNQPQHF. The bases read TGTGCCAGCAGTTTACAAGGACAGGGGAGGGTCAATCAGCCCCAGCATTTT.